This T cell receptor (beta chain) was obtained from a study of B cell selection in AIRE deficiency. Clones were read by immunoSEQ multiplex PCR, and TCRdb kept only the in-frame ones, dropping some. The sample holds under 3,500 clones, over 70% seen once. Regulatory T cells were sorted as CD4+CD25hiCD127low/negative. Germline V CDR1 and CDR2: SGHTA, FQGTGA. The trim removed 6 bases at V and 4 bases at J, leaving 9 bases unmatched. The CDR3 spans 16 residues. The specimen was Tregs sorted from PBMCs. The receptor was derived from a human donor with AIRE deficiency. The rearrangement uses TRBV7-3 and TRBJ2-3, with 11 bases fitting TRBD2. CDR3 DNA sequence: TGTGCCAGCAGTCCCGTCGGGACTAGCGGATCAGATACGCAGTATTTT. Amino acids: CASSPVGTSGSDTQYF.